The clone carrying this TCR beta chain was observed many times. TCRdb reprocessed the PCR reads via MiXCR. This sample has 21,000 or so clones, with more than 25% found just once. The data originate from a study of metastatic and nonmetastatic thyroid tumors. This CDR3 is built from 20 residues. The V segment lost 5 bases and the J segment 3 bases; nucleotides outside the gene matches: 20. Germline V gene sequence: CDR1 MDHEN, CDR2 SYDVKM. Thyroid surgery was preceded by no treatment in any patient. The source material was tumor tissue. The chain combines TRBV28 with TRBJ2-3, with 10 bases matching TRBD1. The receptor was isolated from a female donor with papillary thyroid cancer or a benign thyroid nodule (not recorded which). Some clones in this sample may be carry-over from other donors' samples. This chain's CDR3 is CASSILPGTGVTGKTDTQYF. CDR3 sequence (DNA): TGTGCCAGCAGTATCCTACCCGGGACAGGGGTTACGGGCAAGACAGATACGCAGTATTTT.